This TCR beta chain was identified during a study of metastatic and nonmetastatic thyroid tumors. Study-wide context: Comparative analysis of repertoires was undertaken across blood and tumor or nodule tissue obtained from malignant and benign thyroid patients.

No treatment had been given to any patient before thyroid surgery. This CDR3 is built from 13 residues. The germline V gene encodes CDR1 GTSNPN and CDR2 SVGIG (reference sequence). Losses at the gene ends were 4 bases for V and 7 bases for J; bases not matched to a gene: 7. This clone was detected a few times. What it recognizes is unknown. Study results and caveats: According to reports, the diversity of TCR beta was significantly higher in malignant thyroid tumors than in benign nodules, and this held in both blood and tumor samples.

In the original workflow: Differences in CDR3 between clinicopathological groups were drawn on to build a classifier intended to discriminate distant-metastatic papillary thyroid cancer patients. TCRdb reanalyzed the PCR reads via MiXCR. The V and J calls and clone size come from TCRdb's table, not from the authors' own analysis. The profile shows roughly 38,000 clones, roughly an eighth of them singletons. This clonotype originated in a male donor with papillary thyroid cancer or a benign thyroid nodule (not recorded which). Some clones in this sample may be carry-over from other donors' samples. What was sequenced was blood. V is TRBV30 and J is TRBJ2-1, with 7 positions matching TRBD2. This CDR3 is CAWTWGRANEQFF. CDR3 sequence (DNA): TGTGCCTGGACATGGGGGAGGGCGAATGAGCAGTTCTTC.